The 32 T cell receptor beta chains below all came from one sample that was sequenced in a study of blood T cell repertoires in COVID-19. Repertoires were generated with immunoSEQ multiplex PCR, while TCRdb's copy carries only in-frame clones and drops some. The repertoire holds tens of thousands of clones, with 82% as singletons. Sequencing was performed on peripheral blood. The receptors derive from a human donor in a cohort sampled during active COVID-19.

The rearrangement links TRBV18 to TRBJ2-1, with TRBD1 matching over 7 bases. The CDR3 extends over 16 amino acids. Germline lookup yields CDR1 KGHSH and CDR2 LQKENI. Trimming took 3 bases from V and 5 from J; bases not matched to a gene: 10. The CDR3 loop is CASSPPTGQMDNEQFF. CDR3 bases: TGTGCCAGCTCACCCCCGACAGGGCAAATGGACAATGAGCAGTTCTTC.

V usage is TRBV30 and J usage is TRBJ1-2; D is unresolved. CDR1 and CDR2 from the germline V gene are GTSNPN and SVGIG (reference sequence). Trimming removed 3 bases from V and 2 bases from J, with 13 bases in between. This CDR3 region has 14 residues. The CDR3 region is CAWRTSQQNYGYTF. The CDR3 DNA follows: TGTGCCTGGAGAACATCACAGCAAAACTATGGCTACACCTTC.

V is TRBV3-1 (or the pseudogene TRBV3-2) and J is TRBJ2-2, with TRBD2 matching 8 bases. From germline, CDR1 is LGHDT and CDR2 YNNKEL (reference sequence). This CDR3 comprises 17 residues. V was clipped by 4 bases and J by 2 bases; unmatched bases: 9. CDR3 region: CASSLSRRGVNTGELFF. CDR3 sequence (DNA): TGTGCCAGCAGCCTGTCTCGGCGGGGGGTTAACACCGGGGAGCTGTTTTTT.

This chain joins TRBV7-3 and TRBJ2-2; 9 bases match TRBD1. Trimming took 4 bases from V and 1 from J; bases not matched to a gene: 1. Germline-derived CDR1 and CDR2 are SGHTA and FQGTGA. The length of the CDR3 is 15 residues. The CDR3 reads CASSSGQGNTGELFF. The CDR3 bases are TGTGCCAGCAGCTCGGGACAGGGGAACACCGGGGAGCTGTTTTTT.

CDR3 region: CASSLTGGSSGANVLTF. Here the CDR3 DNA reads TGTGCCAGCTCATTGACAGGAGGCTCTTCTGGGGCCAACGTCCTGACTTTC. This chain links TRBV18 with TRBJ2-6, with TRBD1 as a possible D gene (6 bases). Trimming left V 5 bases short and J 1 base short, with 15 bases between. The CDR3 length is 17 residues. Germline V lookup: CDR1 KGHSH, CDR2 LQKENI.

The V call is TRBV9, the J call TRBJ2-5; 11 bases are shared with TRBD2. Germline V gene sequence: CDR1 SGDLS, CDR2 YYNGEE. The J segment lost 3 bases and the V segment lost 4 bases, leaving 8 bases of the junction unmatched. This CDR3 contains 16 residues. CDR3 in DNA: TGTGCCAGCAGCAACCCCGGGACTAGCGGTAAAGAGACCCAGTACTTC. The encoded protein is CASSNPGTSGKETQYF.

This clone has just one count. The chain recombines TRBV5-5 with TRBJ1-2; 7 bases line up with TRBD1. The CDR3 runs 16 residues. From germline, CDR1 is SGHKS and CDR2 YYEKEE (reference sequence). V lost 4 bases and J lost 3; bases outside the gene matches: 12. CDR3 sequence: CASSPLDRAPHYGYTF. CDR3 in DNA: TGTGCCAGCAGCCCCCTCGACAGGGCCCCACACTATGGCTACACCTTC.

The gene calls are TRBV10-3 and TRBJ2-5; TRBD2 might be the D (5 bases). V was shortened by 8 bases and J by 3 bases, with 19 bases between the two germline ends. Germline CDR1 is ENHRY and CDR2 is SYGVKD. The CDR3 spans 15 residues. CDR3 DNA sequence: TGTGCCATCTCCTCCCCCCGTTTGGGAGAAGAGACCCAGTACTTC. It codes for CAISSPRLGEETQYF.

The chain joins TRBV7-9 to TRBJ2-2; D is possibly TRBD1 (5 bases). Per germline, CDR1 SEHNR and CDR2 FQNEAQ (reference sequence). The CDR3 has 17 amino acids. V lost 2 bases, J lost 4 bases, and 17 bases lay in between. The CDR3 DNA sequence: TGTGCCAGCAGCTTATGGGCAGGGCTTCGGTCCACCGGGGAGCTGTTTTTT. It yields the protein CASSLWAGLRSTGELFF.

CDR3 nucleotide sequence: TGTGCCAGCTCAGCCCGGAGGGTTGGAGACACTGAAGCTTTCTTT. Translated, it gives CASSARRVGDTEAFF. The rearrangement uses TRBV18 and TRBJ1-1; D remains unclear. The CDR3 is made up of 15 amino acids. From germline, CDR1 is KGHSH and CDR2 LQKENI. The V and J ends lost 5 bases and 3 bases respectively, with 16 bases between them.

The V call is TRBV6-4, the J call TRBJ2-5; 11 bases align to TRBD2. V gave up 8 bases and J gave up 0 bases; unmatched junction bases: 8. The CDR3 is 16 amino acids. The germline V gene encodes CDR1 MRHNA and CDR2 SNTAGT. The CDR3 DNA is TGTGCCAGCGGTAGCGGGGGGGCGGGGTACCAAGAGACCCAGTACTTC. Translated: CASGSGGAGYQETQYF.

The table lists this clone with a few counts. This chain uses TRBV29-1 with TRBJ1-1; D not resolved. Germline V gives CDR1 SQVTM, CDR2 ANQGSEA. Trimming took 5 bases from V and 3 from J, leaving 10 bases between them. The CDR3 consists of 12 residues. This CDR3 reads CSVPGGYTEAFF. Here the CDR3 DNA reads TGCAGCGTTCCAGGAGGATACACTGAAGCTTTCTTT.

This sequence joins TRBV7-8 and TRBJ2-5; 9 bases map to TRBD1. The CDR3 extends over 15 amino acids. Germline trimming cut 4 bases from V and 4 bases from J; bases unmatched to any gene: 7. Per germline, CDR1 SGHVS and CDR2 FQNEAQ. As DNA, the CDR3 is TGTGCCAGCAGCTCCGGACAGGGGATGGGAGAGACCCAGTACTTC. Amino acid sequence: CASSSGQGMGETQYF.

The chain employs TRBV18 and TRBJ2-5, with a weak D call TRBD1 (6 bases). The CDR3 is 15 residues long. The V gene lost 4 bases and the J gene lost 4 bases, with 16 bases spanning the gap. Germline lookup yields CDR1 KGHSH and CDR2 LQKENI. The CDR3 DNA is TGTGCCAGCTCACTTGGTGGGGGCACGGGAGAGACCCAGTACTTC. Protein product: CASSLGGGTGETQYF. The complete variable domain, with remaining parts taken from reference TRBV18 and TRBJ2-5, reads NAGVMQNPRHLVRRRGQEARLRCSPMKGHSHVYWYRQLPEEGLKFMVYLQKENIIDESGMPKERFSAEFPKEGPSILRIQQVVRGDSAAYFCASSLGGGTGETQYFGPGTRLLVL.

The chain employs TRBV19 and TRBJ1-2, with 8 bases that match TRBD1. The germline V gene encodes CDR1 LNHDA and CDR2 SQIVND (reference sequence). V gave up 2 bases and J gave up 3 bases; unmatched junction bases: 5. This CDR3 has 15 amino acids. The CDR3 sequence is CASSINRGYDYGYTF. Written as DNA, the CDR3 is TGTGCCAGTAGTATAAACAGGGGGTACGACTATGGCTACACCTTC.

The rearrangement joins TRBV7-6 to TRBJ2-7, with 8 bases matching TRBD2. CDR1 and CDR2 from the germline V gene are SGHVS and FNYEAQ. This CDR3 comprises 16 residues. V lost 5 bases to trimming and J lost 2 bases; unmatched junction nucleotides: 11. CDR3 coding DNA: TGTGCCAGCAGCCTCCTCGGGGCTAGCGGGCCCTACGAGCAGTACTTC. Translating gives CASSLLGASGPYEQYF.

This clone has a single count. The chain has TRBV24-1 and TRBJ1-4; the D gene is possibly TRBD1 (5 bases). V lost 6 bases and J lost 5, with 18 bases in between. CDR1 is KGHDR, CDR2 SFDVKD, per germline. The CDR3 extends over 16 amino acids. The CDR3 region is CATSIQRAGRNEKLFF. CDR3 DNA: TGTGCCACCAGTATACAAAGGGCAGGGAGGAATGAAAAACTGTTTTTT.

The gene calls are TRBV18 and TRBJ2-2, with 7 bases aligning to TRBD1. Trimming cost V 4 bases and J 5 bases; bases outside gene matches: 10. This CDR3 has 16 residues. Germline V gene lookup returns CDR1 KGHSH and CDR2 LQKENI. Here the CDR3 reads CASSQNRDRATGELFF. For the CDR3, the DNA is TGTGCCAGCTCACAGAACCGGGACAGAGCAACCGGGGAGCTGTTTTTT.

The chain joins TRBV6-5 to TRBJ2-3; D possibly corresponds to TRBD1 (5 bases). The germline CDR1 and CDR2 sequences are MNHEY and SVGAGI. The CDR3 totals 15 residues. V lost 6 bases, J lost 6 bases, and 19 bases lay in between. Here the CDR3 reads CASSRGQIGHDTQYF. For the CDR3, the DNA is TGTGCCAGCAGCCGCGGACAAATCGGTCATGATACGCAGTATTTT.

As concerns this clone: This CDR3 is also generated by other DNA sequences in the sample. The V gene is TRBV12-3 or TRBV12-4, the J gene TRBJ2-5; no firm D call. Trimming stripped 0 bases from V and 5 bases from J, with 7 bases between. This CDR3 comprises 13 residues. CDR3 DNA sequence: TGTGCCAGCAGTTTAGCGGGCGTTGAGACCCAGTACTTC. Residues: CASSLAGVETQYF.

J is TRBJ2-3 and V is TRBV7-2, with D perhaps TRBD2 (5 bases). V shed 3 bases and J shed 6 bases, with 7 bases lying between them. Germline assignment: CDR1 SGHTA and CDR2 FQGNSA. There are 12 residues in the CDR3. CDR3 nucleotides: TGTGCCAGCAGCTTGAGGGTGGATACGCAGTATTTT. It encodes CASSLRVDTQYF.

This chain uses TRBV5-8 with TRBJ2-5, with a tentative D call TRBD2 (6 bases). Trimming stripped 5 bases from V and 0 bases from J, with 14 bases between. CDR1 is SGHTS and CDR2 is YDEGEE in the germline V gene. The CDR3 totals 15 residues. CDR3 DNA: TGTGCCAGCAGGTACGGGGGAGTTCACCAAGAGACCCAGTACTTC. This encodes CASRYGGVHQETQYF. The whole variable domain, filled in from reference TRBV5-8 and TRBJ2-5, reads EAGVTQSPTHLIKTRGQQATLRCSPISGHTSVYWYQQALGLGLQFLLWYDEGEERNRGNFPPRFSGRQFPNYSSELNVNALELEDSALYLCASRYGGVHQETQYFGPGTRLLVL.

The chain employs TRBV2 and TRBJ1-4, with D unclear. The CDR3 has 14 residues. The V gene's germline CDR1 is SNHLY and CDR2 FYNNEI. The V end was cut by 1 base, the J end by 8 bases, with 11 bases between. This CDR3 is CASSEDISGEKLFF. DNA for the CDR3: TGTGCCAGCAGTGAAGATATTTCGGGGGAAAAACTGTTTTTT.

This chain joins TRBV28 and TRBJ2-7; D is ambiguous. Deletions cut 5 bases from V and 2 bases from J, with 16 bases between. This CDR3 has 15 amino acids. CDR1 is MDHEN and CDR2 is SYDVKM in the germline V gene. The CDR3 DNA is TGTGCCAGCAGTCCCCGCTGGGCAGCTGCCTACGAGCAGTACTTC. The encoded protein is CASSPRWAAAYEQYF.

The chain couples TRBV5-1 to TRBJ1-4; D remains ambiguous. Germline values: CDR1 SGHRS, CDR2 YFSETQ. Trimming left V 5 bases short and J 7 bases short, with 12 bases between. This CDR3 is built from 13 residues. The CDR3: CASRSGSFEKLFF. The CDR3 nucleotides are TGCGCCAGCAGGTCAGGTTCGTTTGAAAAACTGTTTTTT.

The gene calls are TRBV28 and TRBJ2-7; 7 bases map to TRBD1. Germline V gene data show CDR1 as MDHEN and CDR2 as SYDVKM. Germline trimming cut 7 bases from V and 2 bases from J; bases unmatched to any gene: 11. The CDR3 runs 15 residues. The CDR3 DNA sequence: TGTGCCAGCATCAGGAGGCGAAGGGGGCCCTACGAGCAGTACTTC. It codes for CASIRRRRGPYEQYF.

The chain joins TRBV19 to TRBJ2-5; 10 bases are a match to TRBD1. The junction had 6 bases not matched to a gene; V was cut back by 6 bases and J by 5 bases. CDR1 and CDR2 from the germline V gene are LNHDA and SQIVND (reference sequence). The CDR3 contains 14 residues. This CDR3 reads CASSSTGGAETQYF. The CDR3 bases are TGTGCCAGTAGCTCGACAGGGGGCGCGGAGACCCAGTACTTC. Full variable domain (missing parts from reference TRBV19 and TRBJ2-5): DGGITQSPKYLFRKEGQNVTLSCEQNLNHDAMYWYRQDPGQGLRLIYYSQIVNDFQKGDIAEGYSVSREKKESFPLTVTSAQKNPTAFYLCASSSTGGAETQYFGPGTRLLVL.

V gene TRBV7-9 combines with J gene TRBJ1-6; D is unclear. Looked up from germline, CDR1 is SEHNR and CDR2 is FQNEAQ (reference sequence). Trimming shortened V by 5 bases and J by 4 bases, and 9 bases separated the two germline ends. The CDR3 is made up of 14 amino acids. The CDR3 sequence is CASSLDSYNSPLHF. The DNA for the CDR3 is TGTGCCAGCAGCCTAGATTCTTATAATTCACCCCTCCACTTT.

This clone appeared a single time. The genes are TRBV10-2 and TRBJ1-2, with TRBD1 matching 7 bases. The CDR3 has 14 amino acids. V was clipped by 5 bases and J by 3 bases; unmatched bases: 6. Germline V gene sequence: CDR1 WSHSY, CDR2 SAAADI. CDR3 loop: CASSRNRGDYGYTF. The CDR3 nucleotides are TGCGCCAGCAGTAGAAACAGGGGAGACTATGGCTACACCTTC.

The chain links TRBV19 to TRBJ2-5; TRBD2 matches 9 bases. Germline trimming cut 4 bases from V and 3 bases from J; bases unmatched to any gene: 3. Germline CDR1 reads LNHDA; CDR2 reads SQIVND (reference sequence). The CDR3 consists of 14 residues. The CDR3 loop reads CASSTLAGKETQYF. In DNA form, the CDR3 reads TGTGCCAGTAGTACTCTAGCGGGGAAAGAGACCCAGTACTTC.

This chain connects TRBV19 to TRBJ2-2; maybe TRBD2 (7 bases). This CDR3 has 16 amino acids. Between the trimmed V and J ends, which lost 1 base and 6 bases, there was a span of 15 bases. Germline V gives CDR1 LNHDA, CDR2 SQIVND (reference sequence). CDR3: CASSIGVGGPPGELFF. CDR3 DNA sequence: TGTGCCAGTAGTATAGGGGTCGGGGGGCCTCCCGGGGAGCTGTTTTTT.

The rearrangement uses TRBV19 and TRBJ2-7; D is uncertain. Trimming shortened V by 0 bases and J by 2 bases, and 17 bases separated the two germline ends. CDR3 length: 17 residues. Germline V lookup: CDR1 LNHDA, CDR2 SQIVND (reference sequence). The CDR3 loop reads CASSIDSSYSGPYEQYF. CDR3 nucleotides: TGTGCCAGTAGTATAGATTCCTCCTACAGTGGTCCCTACGAGCAGTACTTC.